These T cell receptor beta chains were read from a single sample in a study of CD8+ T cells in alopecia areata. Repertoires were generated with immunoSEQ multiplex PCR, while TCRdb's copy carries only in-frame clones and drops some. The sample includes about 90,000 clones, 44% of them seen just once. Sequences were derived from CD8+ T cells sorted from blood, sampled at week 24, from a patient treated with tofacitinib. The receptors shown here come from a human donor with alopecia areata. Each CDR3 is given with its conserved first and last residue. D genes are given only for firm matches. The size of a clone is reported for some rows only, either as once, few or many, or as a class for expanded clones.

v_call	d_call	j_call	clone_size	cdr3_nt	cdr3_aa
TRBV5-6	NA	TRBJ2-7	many	TGTGCCAGCAGCTTGGTGCAGCCCTCCTACGAGCAGTACTTC	CASSLVQPSYEQYF
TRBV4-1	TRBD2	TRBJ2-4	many	TGCGCCAGCAGCCGCGGGACTAGCGGCTACAGAGACTTC	CASSRGTSGYRDF
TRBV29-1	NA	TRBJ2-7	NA	TGCAGCGTTGAGTTGCCGGCTCGCGAGCAGTACTTC	CSVELPAREQYF
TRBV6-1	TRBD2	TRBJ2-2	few	TGTGCCAGCAGTGAATCGAGAGGGGAGGGCGGGGAGCTGTTTTTT	CASSESRGEGGELFF
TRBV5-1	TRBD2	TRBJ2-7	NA	TGCGCCAGCAGCTCTAGCGGGTCTTCCTACGAGCAGTACTTC	CASSSSGSSYEQYF
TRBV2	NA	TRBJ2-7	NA	TGTGCCAGCAGTGTGTTAGCGGAGATCTCCTACGAGCAGTACTTC	CASSVLAEISYEQYF
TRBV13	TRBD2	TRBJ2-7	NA	TGTGCCCGCAGCGACACTAGCGCAACCTACGAGCAGTACTTC	CARSDTSATYEQYF
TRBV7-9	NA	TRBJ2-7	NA	TGTGCCAGCAGCTTAGGGGATGGGTACTACGAGCAGTACTTC	CASSLGDGYYEQYF
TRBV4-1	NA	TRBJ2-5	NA	TGCGCCAGCAGCCCGATAGGACTCAGACAAGAGACCCAGTACTTC	CASSPIGLRQETQYF
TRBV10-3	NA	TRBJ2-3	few	TGTGCCACCGCCTCCCAGGCGGATACGCAGTATTTT	CATASQADTQYF
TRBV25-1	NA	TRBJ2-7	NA	TGTGCCAGCAGTGGCGGTTACGAGCAGTACTTC	CASSGGYEQYF
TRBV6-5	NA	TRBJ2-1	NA	TGTGCCAGCAGTTACTCCAGGAGCTCCTACAATGAGCAGTTCTTC	CASSYSRSSYNEQFF
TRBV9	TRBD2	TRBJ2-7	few	TGTGCCAGCAGCGTCGGTAGCGGGAGTTACGAGCAGTACTTC	CASSVGSGSYEQYF
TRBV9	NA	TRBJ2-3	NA	TGTGCCAGCAGCGTAAAAGCGGGTGACTACACAGATACGCAGTATTTT	CASSVKAGDYTDTQYF
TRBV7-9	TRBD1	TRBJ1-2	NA	TGTGCCAGCAGCTTCGGGACAGGAAACTATGGCTACACCTTC	CASSFGTGNYGYTF
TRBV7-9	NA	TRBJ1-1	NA	TGTGCCAGCAGCCGCATTAGTCGGAACACTGAAGCTTTCTTT	CASSRISRNTEAFF
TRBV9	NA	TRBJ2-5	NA	TGTGCCAGCAGCTCCCAGACTAGGAGGGAGACCCAGTACTTC	CASSSQTRRETQYF
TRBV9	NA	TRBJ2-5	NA	TGTGCCAGCAGCGACCGGGACTCACAAGAGACCCAGTACTTC	CASSDRDSQETQYF
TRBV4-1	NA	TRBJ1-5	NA	TGCGCCAGCAGCCTCGAGGTTGTGGCTCAGCCCCAGCATTTT	CASSLEVVAQPQHF
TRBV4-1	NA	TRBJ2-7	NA	TGCGCCAGCAGCCAAGAGGGGGGAGCGGCCCCTTACGAGCAGTACTTC	CASSQEGGAAPYEQYF
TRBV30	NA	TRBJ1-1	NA	TGTGCCTGGAGGAGAGCTTTCTTT	CAWRRAFF
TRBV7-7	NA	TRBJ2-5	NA	TGTGCTAGCAGCTTAGAGATGGGGGAGACCCAGTACTTC	CASSLEMGETQYF